Sequencing of this T cell receptor beta chain was carried out in a study of human thymus T cells. Details on this clone: What it recognizes is unknown.

Clones were read by immunoSEQ multiplex PCR, and TCRdb kept only the in-frame ones, dropping some. The sample consists of approximately 70,000 clones, over 85% of them appearing once. General study findings and limits: What appeared biased in thymic and blood repertoires was the usage of V and J genes. In unrelated individuals, thymic repertoires overlapped highly, according to related research.

Thymic tissue was derived from resections collected during corrective heart surgery. Infants, healthy and Finnish, who were having corrective surgery for congenital heart defects served as donors. The CDR3 covers 15 residues. From germline, CDR1 is SGHNT and CDR2 YYREEE (reference sequence). Unmatched junction bases numbered 4, after V lost 4 bases and J lost 3 bases. The sequence derives from a girl under two years old with a congenital heart defect but otherwise immunologically healthy. The J gene is TRBJ2-6, the V gene TRBV5-4; 7 nucleotides line up with TRBD2. The sample was thymus tissue. The CDR3 DNA follows: TGTGCCAGCAGCGGGAGGGGAGGTGGGGCCAACGTCCTGACTTTC. Protein: CASSGRGGGANVLTF.